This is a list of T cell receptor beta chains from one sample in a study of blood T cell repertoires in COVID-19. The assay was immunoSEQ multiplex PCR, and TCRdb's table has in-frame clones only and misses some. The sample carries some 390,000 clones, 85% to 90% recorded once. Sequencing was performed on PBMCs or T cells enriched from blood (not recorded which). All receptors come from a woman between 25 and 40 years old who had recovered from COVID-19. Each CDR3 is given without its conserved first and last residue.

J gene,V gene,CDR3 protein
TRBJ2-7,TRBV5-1,ASSFSGGLSYEQY
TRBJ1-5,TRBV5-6,ASSLFAEGRWNQPQH
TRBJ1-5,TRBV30,AWSVTVRQPQH
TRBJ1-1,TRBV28,ASSSGQLYEAF
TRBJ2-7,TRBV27,ASSLTVAQREGQY
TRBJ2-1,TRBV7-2,ASSLARVSEQF
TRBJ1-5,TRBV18,ASSPQGASNQPQH
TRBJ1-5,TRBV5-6,ASSLYPGAGNQPQH
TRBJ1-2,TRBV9,ASSPRTGPS
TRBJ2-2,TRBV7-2,ASSQTGNGELF
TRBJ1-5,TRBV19,ASSIGRELRQPQH
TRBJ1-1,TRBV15,ATSRDLRRDTEAF
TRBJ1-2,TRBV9,ASSVVGQGGGYT
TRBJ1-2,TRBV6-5,ASGSQQGWMNT
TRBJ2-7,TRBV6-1,ASSEADTRFYEQY
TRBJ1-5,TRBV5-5,ASSLESGYSNQPQH
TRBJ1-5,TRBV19,ASRDPPWQGGNQPQH
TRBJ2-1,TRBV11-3,ASSLGSLAGNEQF
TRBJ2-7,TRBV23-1,ASSHCGGSSYEQY
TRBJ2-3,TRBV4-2,ASSQDFASGTDTQY
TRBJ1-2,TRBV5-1,ASSLPGQGGGGYT
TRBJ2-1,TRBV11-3,ASSLDRGLARNEQF
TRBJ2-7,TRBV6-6,ASSYSALAGEDEQY
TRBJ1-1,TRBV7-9,ASSLALLSGV
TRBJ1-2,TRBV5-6,ASSLTGYGYT
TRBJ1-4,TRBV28,ASSLSYRANEKLF
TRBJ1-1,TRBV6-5,ASSRSGQNTEAF
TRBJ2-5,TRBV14,ASSQGGTTQETQY
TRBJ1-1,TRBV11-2,ASSLVVVGRHMRDTEAF
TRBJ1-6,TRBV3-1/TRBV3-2,ASGRSPLH
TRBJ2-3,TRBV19,ASGGLASTDTQY
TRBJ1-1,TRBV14,ASSQHQGNTEAF
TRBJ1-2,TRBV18,ASSPYLGFGDGYT
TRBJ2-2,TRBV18,ASSPPYPGELF
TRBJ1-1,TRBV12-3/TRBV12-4,ASSQGAEAF
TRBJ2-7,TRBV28,ASSSYGTGFYEQY
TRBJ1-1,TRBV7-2,ASSLQGIAF
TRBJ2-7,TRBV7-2,ASSSRSGLAGNEQY
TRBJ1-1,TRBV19,ATLTQGWYTEAF
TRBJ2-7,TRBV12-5,ASGLGSQGGRQY
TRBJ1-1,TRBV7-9,ASSLVAFEAF
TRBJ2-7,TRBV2,ASRIRPRDEQY
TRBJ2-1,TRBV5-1,ASSSTGGGTEQF
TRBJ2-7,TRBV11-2,ASSLDWSAKQY
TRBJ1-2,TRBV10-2,ASSDPGMNGYT
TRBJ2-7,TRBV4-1,ASSHSQGLLTYEQY
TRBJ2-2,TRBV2,ASSAADRGNTGELF
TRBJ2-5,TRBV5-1,ASSLGVAGVWGETQY
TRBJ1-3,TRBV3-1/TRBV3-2,ASSQGAGLSSGNTIY
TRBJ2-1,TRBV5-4,ASSLGPSSYNEQF
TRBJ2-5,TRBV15,ATSPPGETQY
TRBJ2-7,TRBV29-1,SVYSGLSSYEQY
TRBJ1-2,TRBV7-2,ASSRQGAPGYT
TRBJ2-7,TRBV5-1,ASSLARGSYEQY